This TCR beta chain was observed in a study of blood T cell repertoires in COVID-19. Whole-study context: Sample material is recorded as cDNA or gDNA derived from T cells, B-cell-depleted T cells, or PBMCs.

Original methodology: Using reference gene primer amplification, nucleated cell counts were estimated. TCRdb's table, derived via immunoSEQ multiplex PCR, lists solely in-frame clones and lacks some. Clonal size and the V and J genes are those of that table, whereas D and trimming came from the DNA. The data hold 360,000 or so clones, with about nine tenths observed a single time. Cohort assignment relied on participant-reported clinical history. In the 2 weeks before study entry, exposed participants met a COVID-19 case, which was PCR-confirmed or clinician-diagnosed. V was trimmed by 3 bases and J by 5 bases, leaving 11 bases between them. The germline V gene encodes CDR1 LNHDA and CDR2 SQIVND (reference sequence). This CDR3 comprises 13 residues.

V is TRBV19 and J is TRBJ2-7; D remains unclear. Sequencing input: PBMCs or T cells enriched from blood (not recorded which). The TCR comes from a woman in her twenties or thirties who had been exposed to COVID-19. As DNA, the CDR3 is TGTGCCAGTAGTATCTCGGTAACCAACGAGCAGTACTTC. It encodes CASSISVTNEQYF.